This paragraph covers one T cell receptor (beta chain) sequence. Its antigen is not yet known. Within one base of it there is no much larger clone, and no base qualities were kept. The germline V gene (reference sequence) yields DFQATT for CDR1 and SNEGSKA for CDR2. Including cysteine and phenylalanine, the CDR3 has 12 amino acids. The sequence is cut down to CDR3 DNA, 36 bases in frame from base 1. V sheds 7 bases and J sheds 2 bases, leaving 12 bases between their ends. This record comes from a study of blood T cells in healthy people across ages (dated by TCRdb to between 2014 and 2017). For context, the study as a whole: In model experiments, template switching captured about one uniquely barcoded TCR beta cDNA molecule for every two T cells. Age-related changes in TCR beta repertoire diversity were measured in the study by deep sequencing normalized with unique cDNA molecular identifiers. The study analyzed two additional independent replicas of 1 million unique cDNA reads from the same blood draw for two donors, one aged 18 to 29 and one aged 80 or older. The donors were divided into four age groups: young (average around 16 years), middle-aged (about 39), aged (about 56) and long-lived (around 87). What the work shows at the level of the full study, not this receptor alone: Observed TCR beta diversity per million T cells fell roughly linearly with age, and a significant reduction was already apparent by age roughly 40. Conclusive comparison of naive and antigen-experienced compartments was prevented by the profiling of bulk unsorted PBMCs. Because donor CMV infection status was unknown, age-related changes in expanded clonotypes were potentially confounded. The percentage of naive T cells measured by flow cytometry correlated strongly with observed TCR beta diversity. Compared with the aged group, the long-lived group had more naive CD4+ T cells, fewer expanded clones and increased TCR diversity, a pattern suggesting age selection. Estimates of total diversity from one million sequenced T cells were regarded as lower bounds and underestimates.

Libraries were constructed by 5' RACE. The instrument given in TCRdb is Illumina HiSeq 2500. A second about 7 to 11 cycle PCR used a sample-barcoded 5' primer and a J-beta primer mix. Each TCR beta cDNA molecule received a unique molecular identifier from a template-switch 5' adaptor carrying 12 random nucleotides. Each sample yielded at least 2.5 million CDR3-containing paired-end reads. First-strand cDNA synthesis was performed from all RNA using the Mint cDNA synthesis kit, with priming by a TRBC-specific oligonucleotide. Following uracil-DNA glycosylase treatment, a first 18-cycle PCR with universal primers M1SS and BC2_uni_R was performed on all cDNA. Per the original workflow: Normalization of each sample was performed by random selection of 1 million high-quality reads, each carrying a distinct molecular identifier. Instead of being binned into consensus sequences, reads that shared molecular identifiers were thrown out. MiTCR, with a Q25 quality threshold and the strictest error-elimination algorithm, was used for CDR3 identification, clonotype clustering and error correction. Lower-bound total TCR beta diversity was estimated with a nonparametric unseen species model using Euler transformation. Through fastp at Q25 and MiXCR, TCRdb rebuilt clones from the public reads, retaining in-frame beta chains. Each CDR3 protein gets just one entry, which takes the most common genes and DNA from the rows behind it. These V and J calls are TCRdb output, not the study's own analysis. The table for this sample lists roughly 1 million distinct CDR3 sequences; roughly a quarter of them were counted only once. The leading ten clones occupy about 0.69% of the sample.

Donors were about 36 systemically healthy Caucasian individuals from Russia aged roughly 6 to 90 years. Each donor gave around 9.9 milliliters of peripheral blood, collected into EDTA-treated Vacutainer tubes. Ficoll-Paque density-gradient centrifugation was used to isolate PBMCs, with at least 6.5 million obtained per sample. Trizol reagent was used to extract total RNA from the PBMCs, yielding at least 5 micrograms per sample. The percentages of naive CD45RAhigh/CD27high T cells were determined by flow cytometry on a PBMC aliquot from every donor. In addition, the sample was reused for a study of T cells of mothers and their children. The second paper further reports: Donors were nine systemically healthy Caucasian individuals: three mothers and their six children. cDNA synthesis used all of the extracted RNA, with roughly 1.5 ug of RNA in each 15 ul reaction. In the second PCR, the M1S primer added sample barcodes and 2-4 random nucleotides. Over 8 million TCR beta CDR3 reads were obtained for each mother, and approximately 3 million reads were obtained for each child. In both related and unrelated pairs, thymic selection shapes the output of TCR recombination in a similar way, with inherited differences having only a minor effect. Related mother-child pairs always showed normalized repertoire overlap that was slightly higher than in unrelated mother-child pairs, though the difference was never significant. No persistent microchimeric T cell clones were detected, at a sensitivity of roughly 93 clones per million clonotypes. To look for features that set related mother-child pairs apart from unrelated individuals, the researchers ran deep NGS to compare the TCR beta repertoires of mothers and children. Mothers averaged around 40 +/- 4 years of age and children averaged around 10 +/- 4 years. After adapters were ligated using NEBNext reagents, the libraries underwent 100+100 nt paired-end sequencing on an Illumina HiSeq 2000. To prevent cross-contamination, the mother and child libraries were prepared a month apart and were sequenced in separate runs. For each donor, somewhere between roughly 450,000 and 2,000,000 distinct TCR beta clonotypes were identified. Naive TCR beta clonotypes were estimated from low-frequency clonotypes matched to each donor's FACS-determined naive share, without sorting.

This TCR was sampled from a girl aged 2 to 10 in good health. In this chain, TRBV20-1 is recombined with TRBJ2-7, with the D gene too uncertain to name. Sequenced input: blood. CDR3 loop: CSGSRLTYEQYF. The DNA reads TGCAGTGGATCCCGACTGACCTACGAGCAGTACTTC.